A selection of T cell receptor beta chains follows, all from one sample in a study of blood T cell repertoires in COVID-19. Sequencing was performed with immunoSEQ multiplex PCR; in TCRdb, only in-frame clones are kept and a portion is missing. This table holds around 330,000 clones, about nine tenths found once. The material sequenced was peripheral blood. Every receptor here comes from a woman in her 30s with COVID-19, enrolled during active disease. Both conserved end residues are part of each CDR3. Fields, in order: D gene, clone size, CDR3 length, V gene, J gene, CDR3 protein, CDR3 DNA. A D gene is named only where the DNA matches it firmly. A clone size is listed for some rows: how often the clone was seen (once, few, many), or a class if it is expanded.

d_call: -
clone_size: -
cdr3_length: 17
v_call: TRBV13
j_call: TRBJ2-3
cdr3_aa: CASSPYVRHSSTDTQYF
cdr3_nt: TGTGCCAGCAGCCCCTATGTTAGACACTCTAGCACAGATACGCAGTATTTT

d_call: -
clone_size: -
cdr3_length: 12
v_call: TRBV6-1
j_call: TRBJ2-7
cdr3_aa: CAAGEALREQYF
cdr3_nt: TGTGCCGCCGGGGAGGCCCTACGGGAGCAGTACTTC

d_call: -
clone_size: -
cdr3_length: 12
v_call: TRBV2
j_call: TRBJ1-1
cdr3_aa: CASSGGNTEAFF
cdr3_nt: TGTGCCAGCAGTGGGGGCAACACTGAAGCTTTCTTT

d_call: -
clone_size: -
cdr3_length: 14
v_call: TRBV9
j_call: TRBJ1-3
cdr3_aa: CASSFREGGNTIYF
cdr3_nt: TGTGCCAGCAGCTTCCGGGAGGGGGGAAACACCATATATTTT

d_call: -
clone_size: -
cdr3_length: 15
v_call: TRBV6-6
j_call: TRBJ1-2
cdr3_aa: CAGKPGPRFNYGYTF
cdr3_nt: TGTGCCGGAAAACCTGGGCCACGGTTCAACTATGGCTACACCTTC

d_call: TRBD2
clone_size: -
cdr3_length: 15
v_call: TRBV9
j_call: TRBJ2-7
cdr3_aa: CASSDGTSGDYEQYF
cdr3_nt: TGTGCCAGCAGCGACGGGACTAGCGGGGACTACGAGCAGTACTTC

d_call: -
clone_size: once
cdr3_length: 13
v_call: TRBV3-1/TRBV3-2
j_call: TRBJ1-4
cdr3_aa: CASSLQGPDELFF
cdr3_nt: TGTGCCAGCAGCCTACAGGGACCCGACGAACTGTTTTTT

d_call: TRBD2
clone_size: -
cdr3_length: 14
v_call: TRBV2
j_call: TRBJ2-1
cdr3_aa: CASARSGASNEQFF
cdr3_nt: TGTGCCAGCGCCCGTAGCGGGGCCTCAAATGAGCAGTTCTTC

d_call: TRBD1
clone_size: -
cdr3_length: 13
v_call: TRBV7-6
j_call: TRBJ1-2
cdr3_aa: CASSMGQLSGYTF
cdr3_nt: TGTGCCAGCAGCATGGGACAGTTGTCTGGCTACACCTTC

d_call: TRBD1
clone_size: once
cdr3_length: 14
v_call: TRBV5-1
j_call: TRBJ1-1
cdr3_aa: CASSGATGLAEAFF
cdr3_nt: TGCGCCAGCAGCGGGGCGACAGGGCTGGCGGAAGCTTTCTTT

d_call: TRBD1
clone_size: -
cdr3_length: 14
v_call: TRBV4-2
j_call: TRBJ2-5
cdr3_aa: CASSRDRGEETQYF
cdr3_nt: TGTGCCAGCAGCCGGGACAGGGGAGAGGAGACCCAGTACTTC

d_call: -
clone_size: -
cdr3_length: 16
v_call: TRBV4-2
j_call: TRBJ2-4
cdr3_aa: CASSPRDTLQENIQYF
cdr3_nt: TGTGCCAGCAGCCCTCGGGACACCCTCCAGGAAAACATTCAGTACTTC

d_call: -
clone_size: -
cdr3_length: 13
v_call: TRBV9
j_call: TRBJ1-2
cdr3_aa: CASSLMGADGYTF
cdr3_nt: TGTGCCAGCAGCCTCATGGGGGCGGATGGCTACACCTTC

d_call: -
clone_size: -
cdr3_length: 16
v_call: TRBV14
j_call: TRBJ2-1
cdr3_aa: CASSQGWAGERNEQFF
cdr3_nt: TGTGCCAGCAGCCAAGGGTGGGCAGGGGAGCGCAATGAGCAGTTCTTC

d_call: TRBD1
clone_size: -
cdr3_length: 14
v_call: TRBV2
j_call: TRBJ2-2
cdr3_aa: CASSPDRGAGELFF
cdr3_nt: TGTGCCAGCAGCCCTGACAGGGGGGCCGGGGAGCTGTTTTTT